These T cell receptor beta chains were read from a single sample in a study of OX40 agonist ivuxolimab in advanced cancers. Measured with immunoSEQ multiplex PCR; TCRdb has only the in-frame clones, and not every one. This sample has 60,000 or so clones, with 80% to 90% found just once. The sequences come from CD4+ or CD8+ T cells sorted from blood, collected in a trial of the OX40 agonist ivuxolimab. These receptors were obtained from an adult with an advanced solid tumor such as melanoma, head and neck, liver or kidney cancer. CDR3s include the opening cysteine and the closing phenylalanine or tryptophan. The order of the fields is CDR3 length, V gene, J gene, clone size, D gene, CDR3 DNA, CDR3 protein. D genes are given only for firm matches. Clone size, where shown, is once, few, many, or a class for clones that have expanded.

>15|TRBV30|TRBJ2-7|-|TRBD1
TGTGCCTGGAGTGTTGCCGGGACAGGCTCTTGGGAGCAGTACTTC
CAWSVAGTGSWEQYF
>12|TRBV27|TRBJ2-4|-|-
TGTGCCAGCAGTTTATCTAACGGCATTCAGTACTTC
CASSLSNGIQYF
>11|TRBV19|TRBJ1-5|few|-
TGTGCCAGTAGGGGTTATGGTCCCCAGCATTTT
CASRGYGPQHF
>12|TRBV7-9|TRBJ2-7|-|TRBD1
TGTGCCACCGAGGGACAGGGTTACGAGCAGTACTTC
CATEGQGYEQYF
>14|TRBV2|TRBJ2-5|-|-
TGTGCCAGCAGTGACAGGCGCGCACAAGAGACCCAGTACTTC
CASSDRRAQETQYF
>15|TRBV5-4|TRBJ2-7|-|-
TGTGCCAGCAGCCCAAGGGAGGGGGAGGCCTACGAGCAGTACTTC
CASSPREGEAYEQYF
>14|TRBV30|TRBJ2-3|-|-
TGTGCCTGGAGACTGGGACCCAGCACAGATACGCAGTATTTT
CAWRLGPSTDTQYF
>10|TRBV20-1|TRBJ2-5|-|-
TGCAGTGCTGTCCAAGAGACCCAGTACTTC
CSAVQETQYF
>16|TRBV5-8|TRBJ1-2|-|TRBD1
TGTGCCAATCGGGACAGGGGAGGAGGTTCTAACTATGGCTACACCTTC
CANRDRGGGSNYGYTF
>13|TRBV5-1|TRBJ2-7|-|TRBD2
TGCGCCAGCAAGGATAGCGGGAGGGAGGAGCAGTACTTC
CASKDSGREEQYF
>15|TRBV9|TRBJ1-5|-|-
TGTGCCAGCAGCGTAGGACAGAATAGCAATCAGCCCCAGCATTTT
CASSVGQNSNQPQHF
>17|TRBV5-6|TRBJ1-3|-|TRBD1
TGTGCCAGCAGCTTGGGACAGGGACTAGTTACTGGAAACACCATATATTTT
CASSLGQGLVTGNTIYF
>15|TRBV27|TRBJ2-3|-|TRBD2
TGTGCCAGCAGTTTAGGACTAGAGGTTGCAGATACGCAGTATTTT
CASSLGLEVADTQYF
>15|TRBV7-9|TRBJ1-1|-|-
TGTGCCAGCAGCCGCCAGGGGATCATGAACACTGAAGCTTTCTTT
CASSRQGIMNTEAFF
>13|TRBV6-1|TRBJ2-7|-|-
TGTGCCAGCAGTGCGGCGGGCAACTACGAGCAGTACTTC
CASSAAGNYEQYF
>15|TRBV7-9|TRBJ2-1|-|-
TGTGCCAGCAGCTTACGAGGGACCCCGTACAATGAGCAGTTCTTC
CASSLRGTPYNEQFF
>16|TRBV9|TRBJ2-1|-|-
TGTGCCAGCAGCAGACAAACCCCGGGCTCCTACAATGAGCAGTTCTTC
CASSRQTPGSYNEQFF
>14|TRBV27|TRBJ2-1|-|TRBD1
TGTGCCAGCAGTTTAGGGACAGTGTACAATGAGCAGTTCTTC
CASSLGTVYNEQFF
>15|TRBV29-1|TRBJ2-2|-|-
TGCAGCGTTGGGGGGGGAACAGGGGTCACCGGGGAGCTGTTTTTT
CSVGGGTGVTGELFF
>14|TRBV15|TRBJ2-7|once|TRBD1
TGTGCCACCAGCAGGGGGACAGGGGGCAACGAGCAGTACTTC
CATSRGTGGNEQYF
>15|TRBV9|TRBJ2-2|once|TRBD1
TGTGCCAGCAGCGTCGACAGGGTCGGCACCGGGGAGCTGTTTTTT
CASSVDRVGTGELFF
>16|TRBV5-1|TRBJ2-3|-|-
TGCGCCAGCAGCTTGAGCGGCGGGACCCCGGGAGATACGCAGTATTTT
CASSLSGGTPGDTQYF
>14|TRBV2|TRBJ1-6|few|-
TGTGCCAGCAGGGGAGAGGGACGGAATTCACCCCTCCACTTT
CASRGEGRNSPLHF
>18|TRBV4-2|TRBJ2-4|-|TRBD2
TGTGCCAGCAGCCAAGAAAGAGGGCTAGCGGAGGCCAAAAACATTCAGTACTTC
CASSQERGLAEAKNIQYF
>16|TRBV19|TRBJ2-2|-|-
TGTGCCACGTCGGCCCCGGGCCTAAGAGGGACCGGGGAGCTGTTTTTT
CATSAPGLRGTGELFF
>14|TRBV6-1|TRBJ2-1|-|-
TGTGCCAGCATTGAAAGAGACAGGGACTATGAGCAGTTCTTC
CASIERDRDYEQFF
>16|TRBV18|TRBJ2-3|-|TRBD2
TGTGCCAGCTCACCAAGGACTAGCGGGGGGCTGGATACGCAGTATTTT
CASSPRTSGGLDTQYF
>11|TRBV7-9|TRBJ2-5|once|-
TGTGCCAGCAGCTTAGAGAAGACCCAGTACTTC
CASSLEKTQYF
>15|TRBV6-6|TRBJ2-3|-|TRBD2
TGTGCCAGCAGGCCGGGACTAGCGTTAGAAGATACGCAGTATTTT
CASRPGLALEDTQYF
>15|TRBV28|TRBJ2-7|-|TRBD2
TGTGCCAGCAGTCTCCCGGGAGGCTTCTTCAACGAGCAGTACTTC
CASSLPGGFFNEQYF
>11|TRBV28|TRBJ2-3|-|-
TGTGCCAGCAGTTTTACAGATACGCAGTATTTT
CASSFTDTQYF
>12|TRBV10-3|TRBJ2-7|few|-
TGTGCCATCAGTGGAACAGACTACGAGCAGTACTTC
CAISGTDYEQYF
>15|TRBV28|TRBJ2-3|once|-
TGTGCCAGCAGCGCCCCAAACTCGCGGACAGATACGCAGTATTTT
CASSAPNSRTDTQYF
>17|TRBV5-4|TRBJ2-2|-|TRBD2
TGTGCCAGCAGCTTGGGGGGACTAGCCGAGAACACCGGGGAGCTGTTTTTT
CASSLGGLAENTGELFF
>15|TRBV28|TRBJ1-1|-|TRBD1
TGTGCCAGCAGTTCAGGGACAGCTCGGAGGACTGAAGCTTTCTTT
CASSSGTARRTEAFF
>13|TRBV5-4|TRBJ2-1|once|TRBD2
TGTGCCAGCATTGGTAGCGGGATCAATGAGCAGTTCTTC
CASIGSGINEQFF
>14|TRBV18|TRBJ1-2|-|TRBD1
TGTGCCAGCTCGCCGCCGGGACAGGGTGTGGGCTACACCTTC
CASSPPGQGVGYTF
>13|TRBV5-1|TRBJ2-3|-|-
TGCGCCAGCAGAGTAGCGGTCACAGATACGCAGTATTTT
CASRVAVTDTQYF
>15|TRBV18|TRBJ2-2|-|-
TGTGCCAGCTCACCTCGAGGACCGAACACCGGGGAGCTGTTTTTT
CASSPRGPNTGELFF
>13|TRBV7-9|TRBJ1-2|-|TRBD1
TGTGCCAGCAGCTTAAGGGACAGGGGTGGCTACACCTTC
CASSLRDRGGYTF
>12|TRBV27|TRBJ1-5|-|TRBD1
TGTGCCAGCAGTAGGACAGGGGGGGTTGAGCATTTT
CASSRTGGVEHF
>12|TRBV25-1|TRBJ1-2|-|-
TGTGCCAGCTCCCCGGGTAACTATGGCTACACCTTC
CASSPGNYGYTF
>13|TRBV19|TRBJ1-2|-|-
TGTGCCAGTAGCATCGGACAGATCTATGGCTACACCTTC
CASSIGQIYGYTF
>15|TRBV19|TRBJ1-5|-|-
TGTGCCAGTAGTATAGTAACAAGAGGCAATCAGCCCCAGCATTTT
CASSIVTRGNQPQHF
>16|TRBV6-5|TRBJ1-1|-|-
TGTGCCAGCAGTTACGAGTATAAGAAGAAGAACACTGAAGCTTTCTTT
CASSYEYKKKNTEAFF
>18|TRBV4-3|TRBJ1-6|-|-
TGCGCCAGCAGCCAAGATTTGGGCATGGGCTCCTATAATTCACCCCTCCACTTT
CASSQDLGMGSYNSPLHF
>15|TRBV2|TRBJ2-3|-|TRBD2
TGTGCCAGCAGCAAGACTAGCGGGGGACATAATACGCAGTATTTT
CASSKTSGGHNTQYF
>18|TRBV5-1|TRBJ2-7|-|TRBD2
TGCGCCAGCAGCTTACGGGGGATACTAGCGGGAAGCTCCTACGAGCAGTACTTC
CASSLRGILAGSSYEQYF
>13|TRBV5-1|TRBJ2-1|-|TRBD2
TGCGCCAGCAGCCCCGCGGGGGGCAATGAGCAGTTCTTC
CASSPAGGNEQFF
>15|TRBV7-9|TRBJ1-5|few|TRBD1
TGTGCCAGCAGCCGAGACAGGGTGGGCAATCAGCCCCAGCATTTT
CASSRDRVGNQPQHF
>13|TRBV29-1|TRBJ2-3|-|-
TGCAGCGCCGCCCGCAGTACTACAGATACGCAGTATTTT
CSAARSTTDTQYF
>15|TRBV6-6|TRBJ2-2|-|-
TGTGCCAGCAGTTACTTACAGGGTGTCGCCGGGGAGCTGTTTTTT
CASSYLQGVAGELFF
>14|TRBV11-3|TRBJ2-7|-|TRBD1
TGTGCCAGCAGCACCCACAGGGGCGCCTACGAGCAGTACTTC
CASSTHRGAYEQYF
>12|TRBV28|TRBJ1-4|-|-
TGTGCCAGCAGTACGCCAACCGGGGAACTGTTTTTT
CASSTPTGELFF
>13|TRBV18|TRBJ2-3|once|-
TGTGCCAGCTCACCCGCGGTGGCAGATACGCAGTATTTT
CASSPAVADTQYF
>15|TRBV9|TRBJ2-2|-|-
TGTGCCAGCGGCGTAGGGCCAGGGGGGACCGGGGAGCTGTTTTTT
CASGVGPGGTGELFF